This T cell receptor beta chain derives from a study of OX40 agonist ivuxolimab in advanced cancers. CDR1 is KGHSH, CDR2 LQKENI, per germline. CDR3 length equals 14 residues. Trimming removed 6 bases from V and 2 bases from J, with 14 bases in between. Clones were read by immunoSEQ multiplex PCR, and TCRdb kept only the in-frame ones, dropping some. The profile shows about 79,000 clones, 80% to 95% of them singletons. The chain is built from TRBV18 and TRBJ2-7; perhaps D is TRBD1 or TRBD2 (5 bases each). The clonotype originates from an adult with an advanced solid tumor such as melanoma, head and neck, liver or kidney cancer. Sequences were derived from CD4+ or CD8+ T cells sorted from blood, sampled in a trial of the OX40 agonist ivuxolimab. The CDR3 sequence: CASSILGTPYEQYF. The CDR3 DNA reads as TGTGCCAGCTCGATACTCGGGACCCCCTACGAGCAGTACTTC.